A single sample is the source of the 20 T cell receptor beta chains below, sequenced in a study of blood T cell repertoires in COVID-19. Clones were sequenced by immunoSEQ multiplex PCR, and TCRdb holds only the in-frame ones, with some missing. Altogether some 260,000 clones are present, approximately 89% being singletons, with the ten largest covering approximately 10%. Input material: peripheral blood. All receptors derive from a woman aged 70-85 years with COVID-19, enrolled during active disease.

The CDR3: CASSLFSDTEAFF. CDR3 in DNA: TGTGCCAGCAGCTTATTTTCGGACACTGAAGCTTTCTTT. The genes are TRBV11-3 and TRBJ1-1; D gene ambiguous. CDR1 and CDR2 from the germline V gene are SGHNT and YENEEA. The V end lost 2 bases, the J end lost 3 bases, and 7 bases lay between the germline ends. The CDR3 is 13 amino acids.

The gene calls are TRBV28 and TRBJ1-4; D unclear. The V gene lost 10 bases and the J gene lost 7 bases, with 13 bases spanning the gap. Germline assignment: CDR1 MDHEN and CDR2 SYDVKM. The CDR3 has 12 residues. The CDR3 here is CAIREGSEKLFF. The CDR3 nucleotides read TGTGCCATTAGGGAGGGAAGTGAAAAACTGTTTTTT.

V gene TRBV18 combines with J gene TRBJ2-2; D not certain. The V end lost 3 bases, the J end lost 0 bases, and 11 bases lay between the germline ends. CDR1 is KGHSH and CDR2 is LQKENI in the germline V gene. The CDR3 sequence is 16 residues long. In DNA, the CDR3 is TGTGCCAGCTCACCGTTTGTGACATCGAACACCGGGGAGCTGTTTTTT. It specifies CASSPFVTSNTGELFF.

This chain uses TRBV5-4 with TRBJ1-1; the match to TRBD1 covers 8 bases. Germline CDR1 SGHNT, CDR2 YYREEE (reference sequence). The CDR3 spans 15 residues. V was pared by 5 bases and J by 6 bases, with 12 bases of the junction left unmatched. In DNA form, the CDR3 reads TGTGCCAGCAGTCCACCGACAGGGGCGTCCGCTGAAGCTTTCTTT. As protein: CASSPPTGASAEAFF.

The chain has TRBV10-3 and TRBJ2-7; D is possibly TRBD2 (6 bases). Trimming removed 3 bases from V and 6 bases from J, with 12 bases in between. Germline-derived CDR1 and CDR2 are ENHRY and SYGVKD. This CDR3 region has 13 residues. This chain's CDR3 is CAISDRGLSEQYF. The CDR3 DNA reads TGTGCCATCAGTGACCGAGGACTAAGCGAGCAGTACTTC.

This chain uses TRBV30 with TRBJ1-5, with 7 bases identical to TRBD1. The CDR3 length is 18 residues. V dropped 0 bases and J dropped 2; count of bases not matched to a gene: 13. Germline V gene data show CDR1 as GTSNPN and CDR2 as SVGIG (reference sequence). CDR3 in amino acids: CAWSVGTERYSGNQPQHF. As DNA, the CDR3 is TGTGCCTGGAGTGTAGGGACAGAGAGGTATTCGGGCAATCAGCCCCAGCATTTT.

DNA for the CDR3: TGCGCCAGCAGCCCCCAGGACAGGGGGCTCGCGAAGGGCTACACCTTC. It codes for CASSPQDRGLAKGYTF. The gene calls are TRBV5-1 and TRBJ1-2; 11 bases fit TRBD1. The ends lost 4 bases at V and 8 bases at J; junction bases unmatched: 13. The CDR3 is 16 residues long. Germline CDR1 SGHRS, CDR2 YFSETQ.

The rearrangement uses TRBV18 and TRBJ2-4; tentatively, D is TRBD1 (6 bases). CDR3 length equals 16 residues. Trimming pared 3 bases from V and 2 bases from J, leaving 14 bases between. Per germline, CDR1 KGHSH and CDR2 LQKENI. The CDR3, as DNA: TGTGCCAGCTCACCCCGGGACACTGATACCAAAAACATTCAGTACTTC. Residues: CASSPRDTDTKNIQYF.

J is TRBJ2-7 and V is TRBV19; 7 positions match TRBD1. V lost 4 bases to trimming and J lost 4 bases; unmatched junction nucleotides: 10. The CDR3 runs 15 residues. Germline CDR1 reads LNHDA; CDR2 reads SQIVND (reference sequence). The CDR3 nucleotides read TGTGCCAGTAGTAAAGACAGGGATGATCCGTACGAGCAGTACTTC. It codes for CASSKDRDDPYEQYF.

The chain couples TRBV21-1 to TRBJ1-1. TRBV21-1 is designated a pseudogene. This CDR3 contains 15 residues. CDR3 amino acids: CASSKSEVTSPEAFF. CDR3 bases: TGTGCCAGCAGCAAAAGCGAGGTCACAAGCCCTGAAGCTTTCTTT.

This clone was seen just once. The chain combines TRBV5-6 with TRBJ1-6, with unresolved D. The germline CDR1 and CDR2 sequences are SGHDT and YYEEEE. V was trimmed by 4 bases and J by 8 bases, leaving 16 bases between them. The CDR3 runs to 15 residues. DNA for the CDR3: TGTGCCAGCAGCGCGGAGAAACGGCGGGATTCACCCCTCCACTTT. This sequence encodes CASSAEKRRDSPLHF.

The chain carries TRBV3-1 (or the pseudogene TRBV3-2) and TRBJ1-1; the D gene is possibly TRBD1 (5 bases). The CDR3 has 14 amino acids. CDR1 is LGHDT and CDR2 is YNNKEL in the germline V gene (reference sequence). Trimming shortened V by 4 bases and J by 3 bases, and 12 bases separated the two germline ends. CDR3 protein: CASSLGVLDTEAFF. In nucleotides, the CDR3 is TGTGCCAGCAGCCTAGGGGTGTTGGACACTGAAGCTTTCTTT.

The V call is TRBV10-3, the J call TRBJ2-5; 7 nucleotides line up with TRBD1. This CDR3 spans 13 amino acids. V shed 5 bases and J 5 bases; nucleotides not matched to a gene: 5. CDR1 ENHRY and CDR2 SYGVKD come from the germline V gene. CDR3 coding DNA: TGTGCCATCAGTTGGGACAGAAGGGAGACCCAGTACTTC. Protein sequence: CAISWDRRETQYF.

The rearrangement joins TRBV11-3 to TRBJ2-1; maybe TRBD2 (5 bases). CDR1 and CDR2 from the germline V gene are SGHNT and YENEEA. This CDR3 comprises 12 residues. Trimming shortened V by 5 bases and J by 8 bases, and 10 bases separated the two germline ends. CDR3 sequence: CASSVLGDEQFF. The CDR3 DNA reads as TGTGCCAGCAGCGTCCTCGGGGATGAGCAGTTCTTC. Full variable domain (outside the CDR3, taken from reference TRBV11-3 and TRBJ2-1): EAGVVQSPRYKIIEKKQPVAFWCNPISGHNTLYWYLQNLGQGPELLIRYENEEAVDDSQLPKDRFSAERLKGVDSTLKIQPAELGDSAVYLCASSVLGDEQFFGPGTRLTVL.

The CDR3 loop reads CSASSPIEAFF. As DNA, the CDR3 is TGCAGCGCGAGCTCCCCGATTGAAGCTTTCTTT. The V call is TRBV29-1, the J call TRBJ1-1; no definite D call. This CDR3 is built from 11 residues. Germline V gives CDR1 SQVTM, CDR2 ANQGSEA. Between the trimmed V and J ends, which lost 7 bases and 7 bases, there was a span of 13 bases.

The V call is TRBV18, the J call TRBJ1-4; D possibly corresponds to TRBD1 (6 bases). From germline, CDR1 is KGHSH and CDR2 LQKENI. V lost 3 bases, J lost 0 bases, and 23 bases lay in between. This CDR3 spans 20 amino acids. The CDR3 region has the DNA TGTGCCAGCTCACCTAATTCCTTTACAGGGCCCGGGACAACTAATGAAAAACTGTTTTTT. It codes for CASSPNSFTGPGTTNEKLFF.

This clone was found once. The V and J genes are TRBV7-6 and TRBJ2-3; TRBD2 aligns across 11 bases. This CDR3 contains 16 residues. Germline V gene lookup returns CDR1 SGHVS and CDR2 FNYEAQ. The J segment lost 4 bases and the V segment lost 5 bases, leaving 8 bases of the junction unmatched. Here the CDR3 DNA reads TGTGCCAGCAGCCCCCAGACTAGCGGGACCCCAGATACGCAGTATTTT. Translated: CASSPQTSGTPDTQYF.

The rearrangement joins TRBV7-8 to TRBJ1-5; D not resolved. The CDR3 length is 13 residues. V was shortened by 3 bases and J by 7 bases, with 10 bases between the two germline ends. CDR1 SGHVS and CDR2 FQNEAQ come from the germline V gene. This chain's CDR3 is CASSFEVGQPQHF. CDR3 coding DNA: TGTGCCAGCAGCTTTGAGGTAGGACAGCCCCAGCATTTT.

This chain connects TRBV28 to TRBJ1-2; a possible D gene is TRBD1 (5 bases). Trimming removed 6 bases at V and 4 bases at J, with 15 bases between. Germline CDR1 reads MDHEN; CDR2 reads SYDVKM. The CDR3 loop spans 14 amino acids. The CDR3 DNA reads TGTGCCAGCAGGCCTCCTACAGGATTCTATGGCTACACCTTC. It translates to CASRPPTGFYGYTF.

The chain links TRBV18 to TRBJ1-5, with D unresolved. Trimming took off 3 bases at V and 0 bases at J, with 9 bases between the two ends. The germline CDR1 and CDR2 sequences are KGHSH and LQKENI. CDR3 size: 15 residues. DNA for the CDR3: TGTGCCAGCTCACCCTTAGACACTAGCAATCAGCCCCAGCATTTT. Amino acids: CASSPLDTSNQPQHF.